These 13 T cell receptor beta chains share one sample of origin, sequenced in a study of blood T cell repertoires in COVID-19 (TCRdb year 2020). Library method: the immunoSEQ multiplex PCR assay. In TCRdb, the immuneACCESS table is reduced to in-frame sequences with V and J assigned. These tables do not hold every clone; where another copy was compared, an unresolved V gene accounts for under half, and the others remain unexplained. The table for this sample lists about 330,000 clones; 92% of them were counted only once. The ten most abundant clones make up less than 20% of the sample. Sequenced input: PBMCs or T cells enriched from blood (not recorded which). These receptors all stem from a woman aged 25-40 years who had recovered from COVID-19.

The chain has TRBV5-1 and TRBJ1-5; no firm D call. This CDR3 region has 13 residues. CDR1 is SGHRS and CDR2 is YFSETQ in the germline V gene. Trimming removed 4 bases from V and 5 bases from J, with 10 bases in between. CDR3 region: CASSALRYQPQHF. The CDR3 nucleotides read TGCGCCAGCAGCGCCTTACGGTATCAGCCCCAGCATTTT.

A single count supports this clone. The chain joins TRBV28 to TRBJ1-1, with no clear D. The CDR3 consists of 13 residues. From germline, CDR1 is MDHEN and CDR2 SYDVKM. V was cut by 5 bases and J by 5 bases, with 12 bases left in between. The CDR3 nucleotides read TGTGCCAGCAGTCAGGTACGGTGGACTGAAGCTTTCTTT. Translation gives CASSQVRWTEAFF.

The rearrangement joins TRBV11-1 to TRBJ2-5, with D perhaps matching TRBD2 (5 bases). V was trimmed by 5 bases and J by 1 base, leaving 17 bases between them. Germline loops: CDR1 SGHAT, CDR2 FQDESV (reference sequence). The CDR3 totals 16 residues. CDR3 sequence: CASSHIGSPPQETQYF. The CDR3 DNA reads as TGTGCCAGCAGCCACATTGGGAGTCCCCCCCAAGAGACCCAGTACTTC.

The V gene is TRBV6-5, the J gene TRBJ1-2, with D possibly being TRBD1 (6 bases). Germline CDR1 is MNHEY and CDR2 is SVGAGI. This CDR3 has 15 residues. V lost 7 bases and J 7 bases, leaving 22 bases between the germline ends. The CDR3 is CASTTGGAGVGGYTF. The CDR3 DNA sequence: TGTGCCAGCACCACTGGTGGGGCAGGGGTTGGTGGCTACACCTTC.

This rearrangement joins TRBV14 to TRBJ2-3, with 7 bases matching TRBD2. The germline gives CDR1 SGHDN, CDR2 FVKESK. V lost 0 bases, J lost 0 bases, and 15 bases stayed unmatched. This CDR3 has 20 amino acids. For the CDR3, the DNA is TGTGCCAGCAGCCAAGATGGGGGACTAAAAACTCCAGCTAGCACAGATACGCAGTATTTT. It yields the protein CASSQDGGLKTPASTDTQYF.

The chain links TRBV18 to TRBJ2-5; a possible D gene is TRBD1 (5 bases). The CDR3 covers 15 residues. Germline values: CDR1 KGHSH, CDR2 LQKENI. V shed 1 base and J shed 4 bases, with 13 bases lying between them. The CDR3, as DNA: TGTGCCAGCTCACCACAGTCACAGGTTATAGAGACCCAGTACTTC. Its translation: CASSPQSQVIETQYF.

The CDR3 nucleotides read TGTGCCAGCAGCCCGCAAGGGAGTTCGGTAGAGCAGTACTTC. This codes for CASSPQGSSVEQYF. V gene TRBV9 combines with J gene TRBJ2-7; D is possibly TRBD2 (5 bases). The CDR3 extends over 14 amino acids. Trimming took off 4 bases at V and 7 bases at J, with 18 bases between the two ends. Germline CDR1 SGDLS, CDR2 YYNGEE.

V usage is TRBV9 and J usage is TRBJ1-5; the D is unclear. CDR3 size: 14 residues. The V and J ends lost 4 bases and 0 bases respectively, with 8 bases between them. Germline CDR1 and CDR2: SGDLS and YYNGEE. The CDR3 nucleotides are TGTGCCAGCAGCCCAGGCCGTAGCAATCAGCCCCAGCATTTT. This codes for CASSPGRSNQPQHF.

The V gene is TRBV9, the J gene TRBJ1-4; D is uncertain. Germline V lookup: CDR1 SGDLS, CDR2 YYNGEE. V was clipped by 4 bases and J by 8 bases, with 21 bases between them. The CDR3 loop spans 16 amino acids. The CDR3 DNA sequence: TGTGCCAGCAGCCCTCGGGGAAGGCAAGGTGGGGAAAAACTGTTTTTT. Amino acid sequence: CASSPRGRQGGEKLFF.

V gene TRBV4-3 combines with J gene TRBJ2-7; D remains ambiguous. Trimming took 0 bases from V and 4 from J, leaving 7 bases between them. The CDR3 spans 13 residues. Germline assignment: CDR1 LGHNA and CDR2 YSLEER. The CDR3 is CASSQDSEYEQYF. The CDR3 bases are TGCGCCAGCAGCCAAGATTCGGAGTACGAGCAGTACTTC.

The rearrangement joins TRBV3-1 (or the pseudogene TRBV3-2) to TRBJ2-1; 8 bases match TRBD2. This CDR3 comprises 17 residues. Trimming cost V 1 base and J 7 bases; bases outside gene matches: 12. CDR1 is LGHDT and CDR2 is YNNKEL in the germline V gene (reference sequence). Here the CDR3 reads CASSQVTSPGGLNEQFF. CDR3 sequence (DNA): TGTGCCAGCAGCCAAGTGACCTCACCGGGAGGGCTTAATGAGCAGTTCTTC.

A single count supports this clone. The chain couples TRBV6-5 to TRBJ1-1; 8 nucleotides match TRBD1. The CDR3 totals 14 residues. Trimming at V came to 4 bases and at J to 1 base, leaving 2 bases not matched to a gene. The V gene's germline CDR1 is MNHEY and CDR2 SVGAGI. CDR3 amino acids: CASSSDRENTEAFF. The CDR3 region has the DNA TGTGCCAGCAGTTCGGACAGGGAGAACACTGAAGCTTTCTTT.

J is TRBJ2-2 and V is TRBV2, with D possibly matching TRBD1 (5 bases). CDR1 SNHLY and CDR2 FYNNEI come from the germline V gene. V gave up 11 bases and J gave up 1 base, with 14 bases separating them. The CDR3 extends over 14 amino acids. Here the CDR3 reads CAGSPDRNTGELFF. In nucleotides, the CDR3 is TGTGCCGGATCTCCTGACAGGAACACCGGGGAGCTGTTTTTT.